These T cell receptor beta chains were read from a single sample in a study of OX40 agonist ivuxolimab in advanced cancers. Libraries were prepared by immunoSEQ multiplex PCR; TCRdb keeps only in-frame clonotypes and omits some of them. Of tens of thousands of clones in the sample, roughly nine tenths are singletons; the top ten hold about 13%. The sample was CD4+ or CD8+ T cells sorted from blood, taken in a trial of the OX40 agonist ivuxolimab. These receptors came from an adult with an advanced solid tumor such as melanoma, head and neck, liver or kidney cancer. The CDR3 runs from the conserved cysteine through the conserved F or W. D genes are given only for firm matches. The listing skips clone size in some rows; elsewhere it reads once, few, many or a size class.

v_call,d_call,clone_size,cdr3_length,j_call,cdr3_nt,cdr3_aa
TRBV10-3,TRBD1,-,15,TRBJ2-7,TGTGCCATCAGGGCGGGACAGGGCTATGACTACGAGCAGTACTTC,CAIRAGQGYDYEQYF
TRBV14,-,-,14,TRBJ2-5,TGTGCCACCGCACCTACAGGGTACCAAGAGACCCAGTACTTC,CATAPTGYQETQYF
TRBV9,-,-,14,TRBJ2-7,TGTGCCAGCAGCGTAGGGGGGATGGCAGGCGAGCAGTACTTC,CASSVGGMAGEQYF
TRBV7-8,-,-,12,TRBJ1-2,TGTGCCAGCAGCTTACCAGAATTCGGCTACACCTTC,CASSLPEFGYTF
TRBV29-1,-,-,12,TRBJ2-6,TGCAGCGTGGTGACTGGGGCCAACGTCCTGACTTTC,CSVVTGANVLTF
TRBV6-5,TRBD1,few,14,TRBJ2-7,TGTGCCAGCAGTACTACGACAGGGGGGTACGAGCAGTACTTC,CASSTTTGGYEQYF
TRBV4-1,TRBD1,-,16,TRBJ1-5,TGCGCCAGCAGCCAAGAAGGGGGCTGGAGCAATCAGCCCCAGCATTTT,CASSQEGGWSNQPQHF
TRBV4-3,-,-,15,TRBJ2-1,TGCGCCAGCAGTCCCGGGGGGCGAACCTACAATGAGCAGTTCTTC,CASSPGGRTYNEQFF
TRBV27,TRBD2,-,14,TRBJ2-2,TGTGCCAGCAGTGTTGGCGGGGGGCCCGGGGAGCTGTTTTTT,CASSVGGGPGELFF
TRBV9,TRBD2,-,15,TRBJ2-3,TGTGCCAGCAGCCCCGGGACTAGCGACACAGATACGCAGTATTTT,CASSPGTSDTDTQYF
TRBV7-9,-,-,14,TRBJ2-1,TGTGCCAGCAGCGATTGGGCGGGTTTCAATGAGCAGTTCTTC,CASSDWAGFNEQFF
TRBV9,-,once,12,TRBJ1-4,TGTGCCAGCTCCCCGGGGGGGGAAAAACTGTTTTTT,CASSPGGEKLFF
TRBV4-1,TRBD2,-,14,TRBJ2-7,TGCGCCAGCAGCCAAGAGGCGGGGGTTATCGAGCAGTACTTC,CASSQEAGVIEQYF